What follows are 18 T cell receptor beta chains derived from one specimen sequenced in a study of cytotoxic CD8 clonotypes in ibrutinib-treated CLL. Only in-frame clones appear in the TCRdb table, and some are missing; sequencing was by immunoSEQ multiplex PCR. The table lists roughly 58,000 clones, roughly 54% of them singletons, with about 24% in the top ten. Here the sequenced sample was PBMCs, taken at disease progression, from a patient treated with ibrutinib. All receptors come from a human donor with chronic lymphocytic leukemia.

This chain connects TRBV4-1 to TRBJ2-1; TRBD1 might be the D (5 bases). Germline V gene lookup returns CDR1 MGHRA and CDR2 YSYEKL. Trimming cost V 1 base and J 7 bases, with 14 bases left between them. The CDR3 is made up of 15 amino acids. CDR3 protein: CASSQGQGPRNEQFF. CDR3 sequence (DNA): TGCGCCAGCAGCCAAGGGCAGGGCCCTAGGAATGAGCAGTTCTTC.

The rearrangement uses TRBV15 and TRBJ1-2; 8 nucleotides match TRBD1. The V gene end was trimmed by 5 bases and the J gene end by 4 bases; junction bases not matched to a gene: 9. Germline-derived CDR1 and CDR2 are LNHNV and YYDKDF (reference sequence). The CDR3 totals 15 residues. CDR3 sequence: CATSGDRGGAYGYTF. Here the CDR3 DNA reads TGTGCCACCAGCGGCGACAGGGGAGGGGCCTATGGCTACACCTTC. Supplemented by reference TRBV15 and TRBJ1-2, the full variable domain reads DAMVIQNPRYQVTQFGKPVTLSCSQTLNHNVMYWYQQKSSQAPKLLFHYYDKDFNNEADTPDNFQSRRPNTSFCFLDIRSPGLGDTAMYLCATSGDRGGAYGYTFGSGTRLTVV.

J is TRBJ1-1 and V is TRBV30; the match to TRBD1 covers 7 bases. Germline loops: CDR1 GTSNPN, CDR2 SVGIG (reference sequence). The V segment lost 2 bases and the J segment 4 bases; nucleotides outside the gene matches: 7. The CDR3 length is 14 residues. CDR3 in DNA: TGTGCCTGGAGTAAAGGGGGCGCGAGCACTGAAGCTTTCTTT. Translation gives CAWSKGGASTEAFF.

This clone has a count of ten or more. This chain joins TRBV27 and TRBJ1-1; TRBD1 is a possible D gene (6 bases). The germline V and J ends were trimmed by 6 bases and 7 bases, with 15 bases remaining between them. Germline CDR1 reads MNHEY; CDR2 reads SMNVEV (reference sequence). This CDR3 is 13 amino acids long. Written as DNA, the CDR3 is TGTGCCAGCAGGGCGACAGCCAGGGGTGAAGCTTTCTTT. Its protein product is CASRATARGEAFF.

The J gene is TRBJ2-1, the V gene TRBV11-2; 7 bases are a match to TRBD2. Per the germline V gene, CDR1 is SGHAT and CDR2 is FQNNGV. The CDR3 runs to 16 residues. The ends lost 5 bases at V and 6 bases at J; junction bases unmatched: 13. The CDR3 reads CASSPLVGGPGNEQFF. In DNA, the CDR3 is TGTGCCAGCAGCCCCCTCGTGGGAGGGCCGGGCAATGAGCAGTTCTTC.

This rearrangement joins TRBV7-7 to TRBJ2-3, with TRBD2 as a possible D gene (6 bases). The CDR3 is 13 amino acids. V was pared by 4 bases and J by 8 bases, with 13 bases between. Germline CDR1 is SSHAT and CDR2 is FNYEAQ (reference sequence). The CDR3 DNA reads as TGTGCCAGCAGCTCCGGGAGCCTATCTACGCAGTATTTT. Its translation: CASSSGSLSTQYF.

Remarks on this clone: A far more abundant clone sits one base away, making this likely a read error. The rearrangement joins TRBV6-5 to TRBJ2-1, with unresolved D. CDR3 length equals 11 residues. Germline CDR1 reads MNHEY; CDR2 reads SVGAGI. V lost 6 bases to trimming and J lost 8 bases, with 8 bases between them. This chain's CDR3 is CASSHGDEQFF. CDR3 DNA: TGTGCCAGCAGCCATGGGGATGAGCAGTTCTTC.

The V and J genes are TRBV7-2 and TRBJ2-3; no firm D call. V lost 0 bases and J lost 4, with 8 bases in between. The CDR3 runs 14 residues. Germline CDR1 reads SGHTA; CDR2 reads FQGNSA. As DNA, the CDR3 is TGTGCCAGCAGCTTAGCGCGGTCCTCAGATACGCAGTATTTT. Its translation: CASSLARSSDTQYF.

This rearrangement joins TRBV20-1 to TRBJ1-1, with a weak D call TRBD1 (5 bases). With 5 bases removed from V and 3 bases from J, the gap between germline ends came to 7 bases. Germline V lookup: CDR1 DFQATT, CDR2 SNEGSKA (reference sequence). The CDR3 extends over 11 amino acids. The CDR3 DNA is TGCAGTGCTGCAGGGTACACTGAAGCTTTCTTT. Translated: CSAAGYTEAFF.

This clone has more than one count but fewer than ten. The chain's CDR3 is CASSPRPRTWDQPQHF. The CDR3 coding sequence is TGTGCCAGCAGTCCTCGCCCTCGGACATGGGATCAGCCCCAGCATTTT. The chain couples TRBV27 to TRBJ1-5; D might be TRBD1 (5 bases). Trimming removed 5 bases from V and 5 bases from J, with 19 bases in between. Germline values: CDR1 MNHEY, CDR2 SMNVEV (reference sequence). The CDR3 consists of 16 residues.

The sample holds a few counts of this clone. V and J are TRBV6-6 and TRBJ1-4; possibly TRBD1 for D (5 bases). V was trimmed by 6 bases and J by 12 bases, leaving 11 bases between them. The CDR3 spans 11 residues. Germline V CDR1 and CDR2: MNHNY, SVGAGI (reference sequence). CDR3 nucleotide sequence: TGTGCCAGCAGCCACGGCAGGGAACTGTTTTTT. As protein: CASSHGRELFF.

The V gene is TRBV27, the J gene TRBJ1-2; D is ambiguous. The CDR3 consists of 14 residues. CDR1 is MNHEY, CDR2 SMNVEV, per germline (reference sequence). The V gene lost 5 bases and the J gene lost 3 bases, with 13 bases spanning the gap. This chain's CDR3 is CASSLSLHDYGYTF. As DNA, the CDR3 is TGTGCCAGCAGTCTCTCCCTACACGACTATGGCTACACCTTC.

This clone was seen more than once but under ten times. The rearrangement joins TRBV7-2 to TRBJ1-2; the match to TRBD1 covers 10 bases. CDR3 length: 15 residues. Germline lookup yields CDR1 SGHTA and CDR2 FQGNSA. The V and J ends lost 5 bases and 5 bases, in that order; junction bases with no gene match: 8. The CDR3 protein is CASSLLTGGAYGYTF. The CDR3 DNA reads TGTGCCAGCAGCCTATTGACAGGGGGCGCATATGGCTACACCTTC.

The table lists this clone with a few counts. The J gene is TRBJ2-3, the V gene TRBV4-2, with D possibly matching TRBD1 (6 bases). Germline values: CDR1 LGHNA, CDR2 YNFKEQ. V lost 0 bases, J lost 5 bases, and 12 bases lay in between. The CDR3 contains 15 residues. Here the CDR3 reads CASSQEYRVIDTQYF. In DNA form, the CDR3 reads TGTGCCAGCAGCCAAGAGTACAGGGTGATAGATACGCAGTATTTT.

The V gene is TRBV7-6, the J gene TRBJ2-7, with D perhaps TRBD2 (6 bases). The CDR3 covers 13 residues. V was clipped by 9 bases and J by 3 bases, with 15 bases between them. The germline V gene encodes CDR1 SGHVS and CDR2 FNYEAQ. CDR3 residues: CARGGWEFYEQYF. The CDR3 nucleotides read TGTGCCAGGGGAGGTTGGGAGTTCTACGAGCAGTACTTC.

This chain joins TRBV15 and TRBJ1-4, with D hard to call. V was cut by 0 bases and J by 7 bases, with 18 bases left in between. The germline V gene encodes CDR1 LNHNV and CDR2 YYDKDF (reference sequence). CDR3 length equals 17 residues. The CDR3 region has the DNA TGTGCCACCAGCAGAGATCGCACGACACGGGCCAGTGAAAAACTGTTTTTT. It encodes CATSRDRTTRASEKLFF.

The chain couples TRBV30 to TRBJ1-2; D gene uncertain. V was clipped by 5 bases and J by 2 bases, with 12 bases between them. The CDR3 loop spans 13 amino acids. Per the germline V gene, CDR1 is GTSNPN and CDR2 is SVGIG (reference sequence). CDR3 coding DNA: TGTGCCTGGGGCCCTACGCGGAACTATGGCTACACCTTC. It codes for CAWGPTRNYGYTF.

This clone has just one count. The rearrangement uses TRBV7-2 and TRBJ2-7; the match to TRBD1 covers 10 bases. The V gene end was trimmed by 5 bases and the J gene end by 5 bases; junction bases not matched to a gene: 3. Germline assignment: CDR1 SGHTA and CDR2 FQGNSA. The CDR3 length is 13 residues. In DNA form, the CDR3 reads TGTGCCAGCAGCGAGGGACAGGGGAACGAGCAGTACTTC. It codes for CASSEGQGNEQYF.